The next 19 T cell receptor beta chains were all read from a single sample in a study of technical replicates of blood from a handful of donors. Profiled with immunoSEQ multiplex PCR; TCRdb holds only in-frame clones, not every one. The sample shows more than 11,000 clones, over 80% of them seen only once. Sequenced input: PBMCs. Receptor source: a human donor in good health.

This clone was observed a single time. The V gene is TRBV6-4, the J gene TRBJ2-2; 8 bases match TRBD2. With 3 bases clipped from V and 3 bases from J, the junction kept 0 bases outside the gene matches. Germline assignment: CDR1 MRHNA and CDR2 SNTAGT. The CDR3 contains 14 residues. CDR3 loop: CASSEAGDTGELFF. Written as DNA, the CDR3 is TGTGCCAGCAGTGAAGCGGGGGACACCGGGGAGCTGTTTTTT.

The chain carries TRBV7-2 and TRBJ2-7; tentatively, D is TRBD2 (5 bases). Trimming stripped 1 base from V and 3 bases from J, with 10 bases between. This CDR3 region has 14 residues. Germline-derived CDR1 and CDR2 are SGHTA and FQGNSA. CDR3 DNA: TGTGCCAGCAGCTTAGGAGGGATCGACTACGAGCAGTACTTC. Amino acids: CASSLGGIDYEQYF.

The rearrangement joins TRBV9 to TRBJ1-1; 8 bases align to TRBD1. CDR1 is SGDLS and CDR2 is YYNGEE in the germline V gene. The CDR3 length is 12 residues. V lost 3 bases, J lost 8 bases, and 3 bases stayed unmatched. CDR3 loop: CASSETGEEAFF. The CDR3 nucleotides read TGTGCCAGCAGCGAGACAGGGGAGGAAGCTTTCTTT.

The V gene is TRBV18, the J gene TRBJ2-1, with a tentative D call TRBD1 (5 bases). Per the germline V gene, CDR1 is KGHSH and CDR2 is LQKENI. With 3 bases removed from V and 2 bases from J, the gap between germline ends came to 11 bases. The CDR3 extends over 15 amino acids. CDR3 DNA sequence: TGTGCCAGCTCACCCTTGGCAGGGACCTACAATGAGCAGTTCTTC. Amino acid sequence: CASSPLAGTYNEQFF.

The V call is TRBV2, the J call TRBJ2-7; 8 nucleotides align to TRBD1. J was trimmed by 4 bases and V by 8 bases; bases with no gene match: 10. This CDR3 comprises 14 residues. Germline V CDR1 and CDR2: SNHLY, FYNNEI. The CDR3 reads CASAAATGVYEQYF. In DNA, the CDR3 is TGTGCCAGCGCCGCCGCGACAGGGGTTTACGAGCAGTACTTC.

The chain combines TRBV5-5 with TRBJ2-5, with a tentative D call TRBD1 (6 bases). Between the trimmed V and J ends, which lost 0 bases and 7 bases, there was a span of 16 bases. Per the germline V gene, CDR1 is SGHKS and CDR2 is YYEKEE (reference sequence). This CDR3 is built from 15 residues. CDR3 sequence (DNA): TGTGCCAGCAGCTTGGAGGGACAACAACGGGGGACCCAGTACTTC. This encodes CASSLEGQQRGTQYF.

The chain's CDR3 is CATSRLTGTSGSYEQYF. The DNA of the CDR3 is TGTGCCACCAGCAGATTGACCGGGACTAGCGGCTCCTACGAGCAGTACTTC. The rearrangement uses TRBV15 and TRBJ2-7; 11 bases are shared with TRBD2. Looked up from germline, CDR1 is LNHNV and CDR2 is YYDKDF (reference sequence). CDR3 length equals 17 residues. J lost 0 bases, V lost 2 bases, and 6 bases had no gene match.

This clone was detected once. The rearrangement links TRBV5-1 to TRBJ1-1; 7 nucleotides agree with TRBD1. The CDR3 extends over 14 amino acids. Unmatched junction bases numbered 0, after V lost 0 bases and J lost 1 base. The germline gives CDR1 SGHRS, CDR2 YFSETQ. In nucleotides, the CDR3 is TGCGCCAGCAGCTTGGGGGACAGGAACACTGAAGCTTTCTTT. It encodes CASSLGDRNTEAFF.

The chain employs TRBV5-1 and TRBJ2-1; 8 bases are a match to TRBD2. Germline CDR1 SGHRS, CDR2 YFSETQ. Unmatched junction bases numbered 9, after V lost 0 bases and J lost 7 bases. The CDR3 loop spans 16 amino acids. The CDR3 nucleotides are TGCGCCAGCAGCTTGGCAGCGGGAGAATTTTATAATGAGCAGTTCTTC. It translates to CASSLAAGEFYNEQFF.

The chain couples TRBV10-1 to TRBJ1-1, with TRBD1 as a possible D gene (5 bases). With 5 bases removed from V and 1 base from J, the gap between germline ends came to 11 bases. Germline V gene lookup returns CDR1 WNHNN and CDR2 SYGVQD (reference sequence). The CDR3 has 14 amino acids. The CDR3 DNA reads TGCGCCAGCAGTAGGGACTTTTCGAACACTGAAGCTTTCTTT. As protein: CASSRDFSNTEAFF.

This clone has a single count. The chain employs TRBV28 and TRBJ1-5, with 7 bases fitting TRBD1. CDR3 length: 16 amino acids. With 6 bases clipped from V and 2 bases from J, the junction kept 10 bases outside the gene matches. The germline V gene encodes CDR1 MDHEN and CDR2 SYDVKM. In DNA, the CDR3 is TGTGCCAGCAGCATATCAGGGGGGTTCGGCAATCAGCCCCAGCATTTT. Translated: CASSISGGFGNQPQHF.

There are a few counts of this clone. This rearrangement joins TRBV6-1 to TRBJ2-7; TRBD2 matches 11 bases. The germline CDR1 and CDR2 sequences are MNHNS and SASEGT. The junction had 5 bases not matched to a gene; V was cut back by 3 bases and J by 1 base. This CDR3 region has 16 residues. This CDR3 is CASSDYGTSGSYEQYF. The DNA of the CDR3 is TGTGCCAGCAGTGATTACGGGACTAGCGGATCCTACGAGCAGTACTTC.

This chain joins TRBV30 and TRBJ2-5, with 7 bases identical to TRBD2. Germline V gives CDR1 GTSNPN, CDR2 SVGIG (reference sequence). This CDR3 region has 15 residues. With V trimmed by 5 bases and J by 4 bases, 13 bases remained unmatched. CDR3 sequence: CAWQRGGRLSETQYF. The CDR3 DNA sequence: TGTGCCTGGCAAAGGGGAGGGAGACTATCAGAGACCCAGTACTTC.

V gene TRBV11-3 combines with J gene TRBJ2-1; a possible D gene is TRBD2 (5 bases). This CDR3 contains 14 residues. CDR1 SGHNT and CDR2 YENEEA come from the germline V gene. V was pared by 5 bases and J by 1 base, with 9 bases between. The CDR3 DNA sequence: TGTGCCAGCAGCCTTAGCGTGTCCTACAATGAGCAGTTCTTC. It specifies CASSLSVSYNEQFF. The full variable domain, in which reference TRBV11-3 and TRBJ2-1 provide the parts outside the CDR3, is EAGVVQSPRYKIIEKKQPVAFWCNPISGHNTLYWYLQNLGQGPELLIRYENEEAVDDSQLPKDRFSAERLKGVDSTLKIQPAELGDSAVYLCASSLSVSYNEQFFGPGTRLTVL.

The gene calls are TRBV30 and TRBJ2-3, with a possible D match to TRBD2 (5 bases). V gave up 3 bases and J gave up 12 bases, with 16 bases separating them. CDR1 GTSNPN and CDR2 SVGIG come from the germline V gene (reference sequence). There are 12 residues in the CDR3. This CDR3 reads CAWSQADGVQYF. The CDR3 coding sequence is TGTGCCTGGAGCCAGGCGGACGGGGTACAGTATTTT.

The chain is built from TRBV5-1 and TRBJ2-1; TRBD2 matches 11 bases. V trimming: 4 bases; J trimming: 3 bases; junction bases outside the gene matches: 3. The V gene's germline CDR1 is SGHRS and CDR2 YFSETQ. The CDR3 totals 15 residues. Here the CDR3 DNA reads TGCGCCAGCAGCAGTAGCGGGAGGGACTACAATGAGCAGTTCTTC. Protein product: CASSSSGRDYNEQFF.

The chain combines TRBV29-1 with TRBJ2-7; 8 bases line up with TRBD1. The CDR3 sequence is 13 residues long. Germline V CDR1 and CDR2: SQVTM, ANQGSEA. V trimming: 0 bases; J trimming: 7 bases; junction bases outside the gene matches: 5. CDR3 DNA sequence: TGCAGCGTTGAAGAGGGACAGGACCTAGAGCAGTACTTC. Encoded protein: CSVEEGQDLEQYF.

The chain combines TRBV2 with TRBJ2-5, with 8 bases that match TRBD1. The V and J ends lost 8 bases and 1 base, in that order; junction bases with no gene match: 3. The CDR3 runs to 13 residues. Germline V gene data show CDR1 as SNHLY and CDR2 as FYNNEI. The CDR3 loop reads CASHRGTQETQYF. For the CDR3, the DNA is TGTGCCAGCCACAGGGGGACCCAAGAGACCCAGTACTTC.

The rearrangement uses TRBV19 and TRBJ2-7; 7 bases fit TRBD1. The CDR3 extends over 13 amino acids. Germline values: CDR1 LNHDA, CDR2 SQIVND (reference sequence). V dropped 3 bases and J dropped 3; count of bases not matched to a gene: 2. The CDR3 sequence is CASSMDRFYEQYF. The CDR3 region has the DNA TGTGCCAGTAGTATGGACAGGTTCTACGAGCAGTACTTC.